The 10 T cell receptor beta chains reported below all come from one sample, sequenced in a study of T cell changes during pregnancy in multiple sclerosis. Sequencing used immunoSEQ multiplex PCR; TCRdb keeps in-frame clones, though not all of them. Of about 76,000 clones in the sample, roughly 93% were seen once. The source was peripheral blood, collected in the second trimester of pregnancy. Source of these receptors: a female donor with multiple sclerosis, enrolled in a pregnancy study.

The V call is TRBV9, the J call TRBJ2-3, with 7 positions matching TRBD2. The CDR3 is made up of 15 amino acids. The germline CDR1 and CDR2 sequences are SGDLS and YYNGEE. The V segment lost 4 bases and the J segment 5 bases; nucleotides outside the gene matches: 10. DNA of the CDR3: TGTGCCAGCAGCCTCGTGTCGGGGGAGGGAGATACGCAGTATTTT. Translated: CASSLVSGEGDTQYF. The entire variable domain, with the rest obtained from reference TRBV9 and TRBJ2-3, is as follows: DSGVTQTPKHLITATGQRVTLRCSPRSGDLSVYWYQQSLDQGLQFLIQYYNGEERAKGNILERFSAQQFPDLHSELNLSSLELGDSALYFCASSLVSGEGDTQYFGPGTRLTVL.

The chain uses TRBV5-6 and TRBJ1-3, with D unresolved. The CDR3 spans 12 residues. The V end lost 4 bases, the J end lost 3 bases, and 5 bases lay between the germline ends. Germline V gene sequence: CDR1 SGHDT, CDR2 YYEEEE. CDR3 nucleotide sequence: TGTGCCAGCAGCCCCGGTGGAAACACCATATATTTT. This encodes CASSPGGNTIYF.

The rearrangement uses TRBV30 and TRBJ2-2; D is possibly TRBD2 (5 bases). The CDR3 contains 12 residues. V was cut by 5 bases and J by 7 bases, with 11 bases left in between. Germline V lookup: CDR1 GTSNPN, CDR2 SVGIG (reference sequence). CDR3 residues: CAWDVGDGELFF. In nucleotides, the CDR3 is TGTGCCTGGGATGTGGGAGACGGGGAGCTGTTTTTT.

The gene calls are TRBV6-5 and TRBJ1-5; no clear D. Germline V gene sequence: CDR1 MNHEY, CDR2 SVGAGI. The V gene lost 6 bases and the J gene lost 5 bases, with 11 bases spanning the gap. This CDR3 is built from 13 residues. This CDR3 reads CASSLWGDQPQHF. CDR3 bases: TGTGCCAGCAGCCTTTGGGGAGATCAGCCCCAGCATTTT.

The chain joins TRBV2 to TRBJ2-7, with 9 bases fitting TRBD1. Germline V gene lookup returns CDR1 SNHLY and CDR2 FYNNEI. This CDR3 region has 14 residues. Trimming cost V 9 bases and J 5 bases; bases outside gene matches: 11. CDR3 loop: CARNAGQGHHEQYF. The CDR3 coding sequence is TGTGCCAGAAACGCGGGACAGGGCCACCACGAGCAGTACTTC.

This sequence joins TRBV10-2 and TRBJ2-7, with 12 bases that match TRBD1. With 4 bases clipped from V and 3 bases from J, the junction kept 7 bases outside the gene matches. The germline gives CDR1 WSHSY, CDR2 SAAADI. This CDR3 comprises 16 residues. Here the CDR3 DNA reads TGCGCCAGCAGTGGGCCCGGGACAGGGGGCGGCTACGAGCAGTACTTC. It is translated as CASSGPGTGGGYEQYF.

The chain employs TRBV6-1 and TRBJ2-2; D gene unclear. This CDR3 spans 13 amino acids. CDR1 and CDR2 (germline): MNHNS, SASEGT. Deletions cut 8 bases from V and 5 bases from J, with 12 bases between. The CDR3 reads CASSRSETGELFF. CDR3 DNA: TGTGCCAGCTCCAGAAGCGAGACCGGGGAGCTGTTTTTT.

This clone has at least ten counts. V is TRBV27 and J is TRBJ1-1; 7 nucleotides align to TRBD1. This CDR3 is built from 14 residues. Losses at the gene ends were 4 bases for V and 7 bases for J; bases not matched to a gene: 9. Germline loops: CDR1 MNHEY, CDR2 SMNVEV (reference sequence). The CDR3 sequence is CASSSFGDSLEAFF. CDR3 bases: TGTGCCAGCAGTTCATTTGGGGACAGTCTTGAAGCTTTCTTT.

The rearrangement links TRBV27 to TRBJ2-1; 10 positions match TRBD2. Losses at the gene ends were 5 bases for V and 5 bases for J; bases not matched to a gene: 12. There are 17 residues in the CDR3. Germline CDR1 reads MNHEY; CDR2 reads SMNVEV (reference sequence). CDR3 DNA sequence: TGTGCCAGCAGTCCTGAATGGACTAGCGGATATGACAATGAGCAGTTCTTC. Encoded protein: CASSPEWTSGYDNEQFF.

J is TRBJ2-2 and V is TRBV4-1; no definite D call. The CDR3 has 14 residues. The germline V gene encodes CDR1 MGHRA and CDR2 YSYEKL. V gave up 6 bases and J gave up 4 bases, with 12 bases separating them. The CDR3: CASRHGWSTGELFF. As DNA, the CDR3 is TGCGCCAGCAGACACGGGTGGAGCACCGGGGAGCTGTTTTTT.